This T cell receptor (beta chain) originates from a study of T cell repertoires in cytomegalovirus infection. Regarding the study as a whole: Totalled public TCR beta family frequency picked out people who carried CMV plus the relevant HLA.

This clonotype was observed a handful of times. What it recognizes is unknown. At one end the junction does not follow the germline gene, possibly because of a read error. TCRdb re-derived calls from the reads in MiXCR, one entry per CDR3 protein. The table has some 700,000 distinct CDR3 sequences, 35% seen once. This CDR3 contains 16 residues. The sequence was obtained from a human donor in good health (CMV status not recorded). Some clones in this sample may be carry-over from other donors' samples. The chain couples TRBV12-3 or TRBV12-4 to TRBJ1-3; 7 bases match TRBD1. The source material was PBMCs. Here the CDR3 DNA reads TGTGCCAGCAGTTTAGCCGGAGGGGGCTCTGGAAACACCATATGTTTT. This translates into CASSLAGGGSGNTICF.